The entry below gives a single T cell receptor (beta chain) sequence along with its context. Unique molecular identifiers were incorporated into the prepared TCRbeta library. MiXCR was run by TCRdb on the PCR reads, yielding one entry per CDR3 protein. The data contain some 340,000 distinct CDR3 sequences, under 13% of them singletons. The CDR3 loop spans 20 amino acids. Germline CDR1 is MGHRA and CDR2 is YSYEKL. Trimming stripped 0 bases from V and 4 bases from J, with 22 bases between. This sample is part of a study of T-cell reconstitution after alpha-beta-depleted transplantation in children. This specimen was PBMCs from the stem cell graft donor, taken from the stem cell graft. The clonotype was recovered from a human donor who donated a stem cell graft to a child with acute lymphoblastic leukemia. This chain joins TRBV4-1 and TRBJ1-6; D is perhaps TRBD1 (6 bases). DNA of the CDR3: TGCGCCAGCAGCCAAGACCCTCTTTTGACAGGTCGGGGATATAATTCACCCCTCCACTTT. Translating it yields CASSQDPLLTGRGYNSPLHF.